A single sample gave rise to the 11 T cell receptor beta chains below, sequenced in a study of cytomegalovirus exposure and HLA in healthy donors. Amplification used 60 Vbeta primers and 13 Jbeta primers. The method was immunoSEQ multiplex PCR; TCRdb's version includes in-frame clones alone and lacks a portion of them. The sample gives around 200,000 clones, about 85% of which show up once; roughly 10% is in the top ten. Sequenced: PBMCs. These receptors were taken from a woman between 45 and 60 years old in good health and CMV-seropositive.

This chain uses TRBV27 with TRBJ2-1, with 12 bases that match TRBD2. J gave up 6 bases and V 4 bases, and 4 bases lay outside the gene matches. CDR3 length: 15 residues. Germline loops: CDR1 MNHEY, CDR2 SMNVEV (reference sequence). The DNA for the CDR3 is TGTGCCAGCAGTTCGGGACTAGCGGGCCCCAATGAGCAGTTCTTC. Amino acid sequence: CASSSGLAGPNEQFF.

The CDR3 region has the DNA TGTGCCAGTAGTATAGAAGGACAAAACACCGGGGAGCTGTTTTTT. The encoded protein is CASSIEGQNTGELFF. The gene calls are TRBV19 and TRBJ2-2; D might be TRBD1 (5 bases). The germline V gene has CDR1 LNHDA and CDR2 SQIVND (reference sequence). This CDR3 has 15 residues. With 0 bases removed from V and 2 bases from J, the gap between germline ends came to 7 bases.

J is TRBJ1-3 and V is TRBV5-1, with D hard to call. V shed 0 bases and J shed 4 bases, with 8 bases lying between them. The CDR3 covers 14 residues. Germline CDR1 SGHRS, CDR2 YFSETQ. The CDR3 here is CASSLGTEGNTIYF. CDR3 bases: TGCGCCAGCAGCTTGGGTACAGAGGGAAACACCATATATTTT.

The rearrangement uses TRBV30 and TRBJ1-2; D remains ambiguous. Germline CDR1 reads GTSNPN; CDR2 reads SVGIG (reference sequence). The CDR3 has 15 amino acids. Trimming pared 0 bases from V and 6 bases from J, leaving 17 bases between. CDR3 in amino acids: CAWSVGVSRTDGYTF. The DNA for the CDR3 is TGTGCCTGGAGTGTGGGAGTCAGCAGGACGGATGGCTACACCTTC.

This chain joins TRBV2 and TRBJ2-3; TRBD2 matches at 8 bases. The V segment lost 2 bases and the J segment 9 bases; nucleotides outside the gene matches: 16. CDR1 and CDR2 (germline): SNHLY, FYNNEI. CDR3 length equals 17 residues. In DNA, the CDR3 is TGTGCCAGCAGTGAACTATTTGGCGGGGGGAGTTCTGGGACGCAGTATTTT. It is translated as CASSELFGGGSSGTQYF.

The J gene is TRBJ2-7, the V gene TRBV16; 8 nucleotides agree with TRBD1. The CDR3 sequence is 14 residues long. In germline, CDR1 is KGHSY, CDR2 FQNENV. Trimming at V came to 4 bases and at J to 2 bases, leaving 4 bases not matched to a gene. CDR3 loop: CASSPWTGTYEQYF. The CDR3 bases are TGTGCCAGCAGCCCGTGGACAGGGACCTACGAGCAGTACTTC.

This chain links TRBV6-5 with TRBJ1-2, with 7 bases aligning to TRBD1. V gave up 2 bases and J gave up 8 bases; unmatched junction bases: 8. CDR3 length: 14 residues. Germline assignment: CDR1 MNHEY and CDR2 SVGAGI. The CDR3 bases are TGTGCCAGCAGTTACCGGGACAGCCTTTACGGCTACACCTTC. This codes for CASSYRDSLYGYTF.

This clone was counted a single time. This rearrangement joins TRBV7-3 to TRBJ1-2; TRBD1 aligns across 7 bases. Trimming took 5 bases from V and 13 from J; bases not matched to a gene: 13. From germline, CDR1 is SGHTA and CDR2 FQGTGA. This CDR3 comprises 13 residues. DNA for the CDR3: TGTGCCAGCAGCGTAGGCGGGACAGCCGAACTCACCTTC. This codes for CASSVGGTAELTF.

The chain joins TRBV28 to TRBJ1-1; no firm D call. CDR1 and CDR2 (germline): MDHEN, SYDVKM. The CDR3 length is 14 residues. The germline V and J ends were trimmed by 1 base and 11 bases, with 17 bases remaining between them. The CDR3 region is CASSLFADTLAAFF. The CDR3 nucleotides are TGTGCCAGCAGTTTATTCGCCGACACCCTAGCGGCTTTCTTT.

This clone has more than one count but fewer than ten. The genes are TRBV5-1 and TRBJ1-2, with TRBD1 matching 7 bases. With V trimmed by 5 bases and J by 7 bases, 14 bases remained unmatched. The CDR3 spans 15 residues. In germline, CDR1 is SGHRS, CDR2 YFSETQ. CDR3 in amino acids: CASRIGGGDLPGYTF. As DNA, the CDR3 is TGCGCCAGCAGGATAGGGGGCGGGGACCTTCCTGGCTACACCTTC.

The rearrangement uses TRBV5-4 and TRBJ2-3, with D maybe TRBD2 (6 bases). There are 16 residues in the CDR3. Germline V gene sequence: CDR1 SGHNT, CDR2 YYREEE (reference sequence). Trimming shortened V by 0 bases and J by 5 bases, and 16 bases separated the two germline ends. The CDR3, as DNA: TGTGCCAGCAGCTTGGGCGTTCCAGGGCGGGGAGATACGCAGTATTTT. It translates to CASSLGVPGRGDTQYF.